The T cell receptor (beta chain) under discussion was sequenced for a study of human T cells and chemical hapten exposure. Study observations and caveats: Expanded TCRs showed more large CDR3 clusters than pre-sensitization or healthy control sets. A positive correlation with patch test score was found for PT1 expanded TCR counts. Alopecia in all donors means immunity may differ from healthy individuals.

This clonotype has a handful of counts. The antigen remains undetermined. The time point is: pre-sensitization, week 0. Treatment specified: therapeutic diphenylcyclopropenone sensitization with weekly scalp DPC. There are 15 residues in the CDR3. V lost 3 bases, J lost 5 bases, and 14 bases lay in between. Germline values: CDR1 SGHTA, CDR2 FQGTGA. TCRdb re-called the RACE reads through MiXCR, storing one row per CDR3 protein. The sample has 55,000 to 75,000 distinct CDR3 sequences, approximately 6.7% seen once. The origin of this receptor is a woman aged 25 to 39 with alopecia areata. Some clones in this sample may be carry-over from other donors' samples. Sequenced material: whole blood, taken in connection with sensitization to the hapten diphenylcyclopropenone (DPC). The V and J genes are TRBV7-3 and TRBJ1-5, with D maybe TRBD1 (6 bases). The CDR3 spells CASSFGGPHDQPQHF. In DNA form, the CDR3 reads TGTGCCAGCAGCTTTGGGGGGCCCCACGATCAGCCCCAGCATTTT.